This entry describes one T cell receptor beta chain. These data originate in a study of identical twins. TCRdb itself ran the 5' RACE reads through MiXCR, one entry per CDR3 protein. The sample lists about 570,000 distinct CDR3 sequences; more than 9% were seen once. Germline V CDR1 and CDR2: SGHRS, YFSETQ. There are 14 residues in the CDR3. V was shortened by 1 base and J by 5 bases, with 10 bases between the two germline ends. These data were also filed under a second study, of yellow fever vaccine responses in identical twins.

The chain has TRBV5-1 and TRBJ2-1; D is uncertain. The TCR originated in a young woman in good health. Sequenced sample: PBMCs. Here the CDR3 DNA reads TGCGCCAGCAGCTTGCGGTGGAGTGACAATGAGCAGTTCTTC. It is translated as CASSLRWSDNEQFF.